This T cell receptor (beta chain) is from a study of cytomegalovirus exposure and HLA in healthy donors. Researchers ran the PCR with 60 Vbeta and 13 Jbeta primers. Profiling relied on immunoSEQ multiplex PCR, and the TCRdb table lists in-frame clones only, not all of them. The sample has roughly 150,000 clones, over 80% seen once. The specimen was PBMCs. The sequence was collected from a young woman in good health and CMV-seronegative.

The CDR3 coding sequence is TGTGCCAGCAGTGATTTAGGAGCGTACGAGCAGTACTTC. Protein: CASSDLGAYEQYF. The chain combines TRBV6-1 with TRBJ2-7, with D uncertain. Germline values: CDR1 MNHNS, CDR2 SASEGT. The CDR3 spans 13 residues. V was trimmed by 3 bases and J by 4 bases, leaving 10 bases between them.